This is a list of T cell receptor beta chains from one sample in a study of T cells expressing NK-cell markers. TCRdb reprocessed the 5' RACE reads and keeps a single row for each CDR3 protein, giving no DNA. The sample table sets out 500,000 to 700,000 distinct CDR3 sequences. Specimen: blood T cells: a sorted CD56 or NKG2C T cell subset, CD4+ or CD8+ T cells, or bulk PBMC T cells (not recorded which). The receptors were sampled from a man aged 18 to 29 in good health. The CDR3 runs from the conserved cysteine through the conserved F or W. Each record gives: V gene, J gene, CDR3 protein.

>TRBV11-2|TRBJ2-5
CASRTLAGQRETQYF
>TRBV30|TRBJ2-7
CAWSAIGDEQYF
>TRBV27|TRBJ2-1
CASSPAGTSGTSEQFF
>TRBV7-9|TRBJ2-1
CASSSSGIIDGEQFF
>TRBV19|TRBJ2-1
CASSTGMPNEQFF
>TRBV21-1|TRBJ2-7
CAIGTSGRREQYF
>TRBV20-1|TRBJ2-1
CSARDVERDGLHEQFF
>TRBV2|TRBJ2-1
CASREGQGVMDEQFF
>TRBV4-3|TRBJ2-3
CASSQDRGKDTQYF
>TRBV5-1|TRBJ2-1
CASSLAPSAEQFF
>TRBV29-1|TRBJ2-2
CSATSGTGVGELFF
>TRBV12-3/TRBV12-4|TRBJ1-1
CASSSPLTGSKAFF
>TRBV28|TRBJ2-5
CASSLRGRNRETQYF
>TRBV7-3|TRBJ2-3
CASSLMRGQASTDTQYF
>TRBV5-1|TRBJ2-3
CASSFYRADTQYF
>TRBV4-1|TRBJ2-2
CASSQEQVTGELFF
>TRBV6-2/TRBV6-3|TRBJ1-6
CASSPRARSYNSPLHF
>TRBV10-3|TRBJ2-1
CAIRAQDGSYNEQFF
>TRBV20-1|TRBJ2-3
CSATEREQSTDTQYF
>TRBV12-3/TRBV12-4|TRBJ1-5
CASSLQPPAANQPQHF
>TRBV5-4|TRBJ2-1
CASSSGTDYNEQFF
>TRBV19|TRBJ2-5
CASSPRDRLYHETQYF
>TRBV12-3/TRBV12-4|TRBJ1-1
CASSLAPLSRRTEAFF
>TRBV2|TRBJ2-1
CASRGTAGGPVAFF
>TRBV7-9|TRBJ2-2
CASSLEGGRTGELFF
>TRBV20-1|TRBJ2-5
CSALIQSRSQETQYF
>TRBV12-3/TRBV12-4|TRBJ2-5
CASSLGLQWGVMETQYF
>TRBV30|TRBJ1-5
CAWGPGGNQPQHF
>TRBV7-9|TRBJ2-1
CASSDPLAGSVYNEQFF
>TRBV12-3/TRBV12-4|TRBJ1-5
CASSLTIGGRGQPQHF
>TRBV20-1|TRBJ2-7
CSAASGDYEQYF
>TRBV12-3/TRBV12-4|TRBJ1-6
CASTREGRANSPLHF
>TRBV9|TRBJ2-1
CASRPGTRNNEQFF
>TRBV5-1|TRBJ2-7
CASSLLRDSYEQYF
>TRBV12-3/TRBV12-4|TRBJ2-3
CASSLTLAVAFTDTQYF
>TRBV7-9|TRBJ2-2
CASSSPNVGELFF
>TRBV24-1|TRBJ2-1
CATSDIQGMAGGRYNEQFF
>TRBV10-3|TRBJ1-2
CAIWPWTGLEGYTF
>TRBV28|TRBJ2-1
CASRPGTSGGNEQFF
>TRBV20-1|TRBJ2-1
CSSPGRPSYNEQFF
>TRBV6-5|TRBJ2-3
CASSYHGQGPDTQYF
>TRBV5-1|TRBJ2-1
CASSARVSGSYNEQFF
>TRBV10-3|TRBJ2-1
CAISDVPGLAEYNEQFF
>TRBV6-6|TRBJ2-7
CASQDSQGYEQYF
>TRBV4-2|TRBJ2-6
CASSQGGDSSGANVLTF
>TRBV6-5|TRBJ2-2
CASRSGFGVDTGELFF
>TRBV3-1|TRBJ2-5
CASSQEGSGTQYF
>TRBV5-6|TRBJ2-7
CASSLLGLAGNEQYF
>TRBV6-5|TRBJ1-1
CASSYPRGSNTEAFF
>TRBV7-9|TRBJ2-3
CASTPGDTQYF
>TRBV6-2/TRBV6-3|TRBJ2-7
CASSYGSGRTHEQYF
>TRBV20-1|TRBJ2-1
CSASPGTSGIYEQFF
>TRBV20-1|TRBJ2-5
CSARVAGAGETQYF
>TRBV20-1|TRBJ2-5
CSAKVGGVVETQYF
>TRBV24-1|TRBJ2-1
CATSDGLAESPNEQFF